These 13 T cell receptor beta chains were sequenced from one sample in a study of PD-1 blockade in mismatch repair-deficient tumors. Using immunoSEQ multiplex PCR, the repertoire was profiled, and TCRdb retains in-frame clones only, with some absent. The table records over 100,000 clones, over 65% of them present only once. This specimen was peripheral blood, taken 60 weeks after starting pembrolizumab. Receptors originate from an adult with mismatch repair-deficient cancer.

The chain employs TRBV29-1 and TRBJ2-3; 12 bases line up with TRBD2. J was trimmed by 4 bases and V by 6 bases; bases with no gene match: 5. CDR1 and CDR2 from the germline V gene are SQVTM and ANQGSEA. There are 14 residues in the CDR3. CDR3 in DNA: TGCAGCGTCGGACTAGCGGGATTGTCAGATACGCAGTATTTT. Its translation is CSVGLAGLSDTQYF.

This clone has just one count. V is TRBV15 and J is TRBJ2-7; TRBD1 matches 8 bases. Losses at the gene ends were 0 bases for V and 1 base for J; bases not matched to a gene: 8. Germline CDR1 and CDR2: LNHNV and YYDKDF (reference sequence). The CDR3 sequence is 17 residues long. The CDR3 DNA is TGTGCCACCAGCAGAGATACGGGCAGGGGGCTTTCCTACGAGCAGTACTTC. Amino acids: CATSRDTGRGLSYEQYF.

The chain has TRBV7-2 and TRBJ2-1, with 9 bases lining up with TRBD1. V lost 2 bases, J lost 10 bases, and 6 bases stayed unmatched. This CDR3 spans 14 amino acids. Germline V gene sequence: CDR1 SGHTA, CDR2 FQGNSA. Here the CDR3 reads CASSLTQGAGEQFF. CDR3 in DNA: TGTGCCAGCAGCTTAACACAGGGGGCAGGAGAGCAGTTCTTC.

The chain is built from TRBV28 and TRBJ2-7; 7 bases align to TRBD1. V trimming: 0 bases; J trimming: 2 bases; junction bases outside the gene matches: 1. This CDR3 spans 14 amino acids. Germline CDR1 MDHEN, CDR2 SYDVKM. The CDR3 protein is CASSLWGQTYEQYF. As DNA, the CDR3 is TGTGCCAGCAGTTTATGGGGACAGACCTACGAGCAGTACTTC.

The V and J genes are TRBV25-1 and TRBJ2-7; D possibly corresponds to TRBD2 (5 bases). The V and J ends lost 2 bases and 2 bases respectively, with 10 bases between them. CDR1 and CDR2 from the germline V gene are MGHDK and SYGVNS. This CDR3 is built from 14 residues. Written as DNA, the CDR3 is TGTGCCAGCAGTGAACACGGGGAACCCTACGAGCAGTACTTC. Amino acids: CASSEHGEPYEQYF.

The CDR3 coding sequence is TGTGCCTGGAGTGTACACAGGGCGGGCGAGCAGTACTTC. This translates into CAWSVHRAGEQYF. The gene calls are TRBV30 and TRBJ2-7, with D maybe TRBD1 (6 bases). Trimming left V 0 bases short and J 6 bases short, with 12 bases between. This CDR3 is 13 amino acids long. Per the germline V gene, CDR1 is GTSNPN and CDR2 is SVGIG (reference sequence).

This chain connects TRBV4-3 to TRBJ1-1, with a tentative D call TRBD1 (6 bases). Per germline, CDR1 LGHNA and CDR2 YSLEER. The CDR3 spans 16 residues. The ends were cut back, 4 bases at V and 3 bases at J, with 18 bases in the middle. CDR3 nucleotides: TGCGCCAGCAGCCCCCACCCGCGGGGGGCGGACACTGAAGCTTTCTTT. Translated: CASSPHPRGADTEAFF.

V usage is TRBV11-2 and J usage is TRBJ2-1, with TRBD2 identical over 9 bases. Germline lookup yields CDR1 SGHAT and CDR2 FQNNGV. The CDR3 has 15 residues. Losses at the gene ends were 3 bases for V and 2 bases for J; bases not matched to a gene: 2. The CDR3 protein is CASSLTSGTYNEQFF. The CDR3 nucleotides are TGTGCCAGCAGCTTGACTAGCGGAACCTACAATGAGCAGTTCTTC.

This chain links TRBV5-1 with TRBJ2-3, with D tentatively TRBD1 (5 bases). This CDR3 is 13 amino acids long. The V end lost 4 bases, the J end lost 4 bases, and 10 bases lay between the germline ends. The germline gives CDR1 SGHRS, CDR2 YFSETQ. The CDR3 DNA is TGCGCCAGCAGCCCTAGGGGTGCAGATACGCAGTATTTT. It encodes CASSPRGADTQYF. Drawing the rest from reference TRBV5-1 and TRBJ2-3, the complete variable domain is KAGVTQTPRYLIKTRGQQVTLSCSPISGHRSVSWYQQTPGQGLQFLFEYFSETQRNKGNFPGRFSGRQFSNSRSEMNVSTLELGDSALYLCASSPRGADTQYFGPGTRLTVL.

The V and J genes are TRBV6-1 and TRBJ1-5; D remains unclear. From germline, CDR1 is MNHNS and CDR2 SASEGT. Trimming pared 1 base from V and 0 bases from J, leaving 10 bases between. This CDR3 comprises 16 residues. CDR3 residues: CASSEGFLVSNQPQHF. CDR3 DNA: TGTGCCAGCAGTGAAGGTTTTCTGGTTAGCAATCAGCCCCAGCATTTT.

This clone was counted a single time. Germline and junction disagree at one end, which may indicate a read error. The J gene is TRBJ2-1, the V gene TRBV6-5; tentative D call: TRBD2 (6 bases). CDR3 length: 11 amino acids. Germline V gene data show CDR1 as MNHEY and CDR2 as SVGAGI. CDR3 in DNA: TGTGCCAGCAGTTACGAGGGAGGCCGTGTCTTC. Encoded protein: CASSYEGGRVF.

This sequence joins TRBV19 and TRBJ2-1; 12 bases fit TRBD2. CDR3 length: 16 residues. Germline assignment: CDR1 LNHDA and CDR2 SQIVND (reference sequence). The junction had 12 bases not matched to a gene; V was cut back by 7 bases and J by 8 bases. The DNA for the CDR3 is TGTGCCAGTACTCCCGGGGCTAGCGGGAGGGCCTATGAGCAGTTCTTC. Its protein is CASTPGASGRAYEQFF.

The genes are TRBV20-1 and TRBJ2-5; no clear D. In germline, CDR1 is DFQATT, CDR2 SNEGSKA (reference sequence). This CDR3 is built from 10 residues. V dropped 2 bases and J dropped 4 bases, with 2 bases sitting between them. This CDR3 reads CSARIETQYF. CDR3 DNA: TGCAGTGCTAGAATAGAGACCCAGTACTTC.